Listed below are T cell receptor beta chains from one sample, sequenced in a study of T cells after yellow fever vaccination. TCRdb re-derived calls from the 5' RACE reads in MiXCR, one entry per CDR3 protein. In the table there are around 100,000 distinct CDR3 sequences, roughly 5.8% of which are singletons. The source material was CD8+ T cells sorted from PBMCs, sampled 10 days after the yellow fever booster vaccination. The receptor set was obtained from a man aged 18 to 29 who received the YFV17D yellow fever vaccine. CDR3s include the opening cysteine and the closing phenylalanine or tryptophan. A D gene is named only where the DNA matches it firmly. Part of the rows lack a size; the others show once, few, many or a class for expanded clones.

J | V | D | size | DNA | CDR3
TRBJ2-3 | TRBV4-3 | - | few | TGCGCCAGCAGCCAAGGTCCCGGGGGCCGCACAGATACGCAGTATTTT | CASSQGPGGRTDTQYF
TRBJ2-7 | TRBV7-7 | - | few | TGTGCCAGCAGCTTAGAGCCAGGGATATACGAGCAGTACTTC | CASSLEPGIYEQYF
TRBJ1-5 | TRBV20-1 | - | - | TGCAGTGCTAGAGATCCGGGAAGCAGCAATCAGCCCCAGCATTTT | CSARDPGSSNQPQHF
TRBJ1-2 | TRBV5-8 | - | few | TGTGCCAGCAGCTTTCCTTCCTCCGGGACTGGCTACACCTTC | CASSFPSSGTGYTF
TRBJ2-1 | TRBV5-1 | TRBD1 | few | TGCGCCAGCAGCTTCGGGACAGGCACCCGCAATGAGCAGTTCTTC | CASSFGTGTRNEQFF
TRBJ1-5 | TRBV14 | - | many | TGTGCCAGCAGCCAGGGAGTCTATCAGCCCCAGCATTTT | CASSQGVYQPQHF
TRBJ1-1 | TRBV5-1 | - | few | TGCGCCAGCAGCTTGTGGGGGAGTGAGACAAATTTCCCCGAAGCTTTCTTT | CASSLWGSETNFPEAFF
TRBJ2-4 | TRBV7-3 | TRBD1 | many | TGTGCCAGCAGCCCGACAGGGGGGGAAAACATTCAGTACTTC | CASSPTGGENIQYF
TRBJ2-5 | TRBV7-9 | - | few | TGTGCCAGCAGCTTAAGGGAATTGGGTCTGGAGACCCAGTACTTC | CASSLRELGLETQYF
TRBJ1-3 | TRBV4-1 | - | - | TGCGCCAGCAGCCAAGATCCCGGGGTCGGAAACACCATATATTTT | CASSQDPGVGNTIYF
TRBJ1-2 | TRBV29-1 | - | many | TGCAGCGTTGGGCAGGGAGGGGATGGCTACACCTTC | CSVGQGGDGYTF
TRBJ1-1 | TRBV7-6 | - | - | TGTGCCAGCAGCTTAGGGACAAGGATTGGGAATACTGAAGCTTTCTTT | CASSLGTRIGNTEAFF
TRBJ2-3 | TRBV19 | - | - | TGTGCCAGTAGTAGTGGTTGGCAGGGGCTAACCATCACAGATACGCAGTATTTT | CASSSGWQGLTITDTQYF
TRBJ2-1 | TRBV5-1 | TRBD1 | few | TGCGCCAGCAGCAACGGACAGGGCTGGAGGTTTGAGCAGTTCTTC | CASSNGQGWRFEQFF
TRBJ2-1 | TRBV11-2 | TRBD2 | - | TGTGCCAGCAGCCACAGCGGGGGCCCCGTCCGGGGAGGGTTCTTC | CASSHSGGPVRGGFF
TRBJ1-1 | TRBV5-1 | - | few | TGCGCCAGCAGCTTGGACCCCTTGGGCGCTGAAGCTTTCTTT | CASSLDPLGAEAFF
TRBJ2-3 | TRBV7-6 | - | few | TGTGCCAGCAGCTCAACTCGTACGGGCGGGACTAGCACAGATACGCAGTATTTT | CASSSTRTGGTSTDTQYF
TRBJ1-2 | TRBV6-1 | - | - | TGTGCCAGCAGTGAATGGAGGGGCATCTCTAACTATGGCTACACCTTC | CASSEWRGISNYGYTF
TRBJ2-5 | TRBV7-9 | - | few | TGTGCCAGCAGCTTAGGCCCGGACTCCCAAGAGACCCAGTACTTC | CASSLGPDSQETQYF
TRBJ2-2 | TRBV3-1 | TRBD1 | many | TGTGCCAGCAGCCCGCGACAGGGTGGCGGGGAGCTGTTTTTT | CASSPRQGGGELFF
TRBJ2-2 | TRBV4-1 | - | - | TGCGCCAGCAGCCCCTTCAGCTCAGGTTCCGGGGAGCTGTTTTTT | CASSPFSSGSGELFF
TRBJ1-1 | TRBV27 | - | - | - | CASILVFRGNTEAFF
TRBJ1-4 | TRBV15 | - | few | TGTGCCACCAGCAGAGGAAGGGTTGGGACTAATGAAAAACTGTTTTTT | CATSRGRVGTNEKLFF
TRBJ2-7 | TRBV7-2 | - | - | TGTGCCAGCAGCTTAGTCCCCCAAGAGCAGTACTTC | CASSLVPQEQYF
TRBJ1-1 | TRBV15 | TRBD1 | few | TGTGCCACCAGCAGATACTCGCCATACACAGGGGGATTGGTGGACACTGAAGCTTTCTTT | CATSRYSPYTGGLVDTEAFF
TRBJ2-4 | TRBV5-6 | TRBD1 | many | TGTGCCAGCAGGGACAGGGGAGCAAACATTCAGTACTTC | CASRDRGANIQYF
TRBJ1-2 | TRBV7-6 | - | - | TGTGCCAGCAGCTTAGGCTGGGGGGAAAATGGCTACACCTTC | CASSLGWGENGYTF
TRBJ1-2 | TRBV10-3 | TRBD1 | few | TGTGCCATCAGTGACCCCGACAGGGCCTTGGGCTATGGCTACACCTTC | CAISDPDRALGYGYTF
TRBJ1-5 | TRBV9 | - | few | TGTGCCAGCAGCGTCTATGGCGGGGAAGAGCCCCAGCATTTT | CASSVYGGEEPQHF
TRBJ1-1 | TRBV5-1 | - | - | TGCGCCAGCAGCATGGACCTCAGGGGAGCTTTCTTT | CASSMDLRGAFF
TRBJ2-5 | TRBV5-1 | - | few | TGCGCCAGCAGCTTGGGGAGGGAGGTTCGACAAGAGACCCAGTACTTC | CASSLGREVRQETQYF
TRBJ2-2 | TRBV7-9 | TRBD1 | - | TGTGCCAGCAGCCCTCCTGACAGGGAGTTTGACACCGGGGAGCTGTTTTTT | CASSPPDREFDTGELFF
TRBJ1-5 | TRBV5-6 | - | - | TGTGCCACGGGGTGCCGGTGTCAGCCCCAGCATTTT | CATGCRCQPQHF
TRBJ2-7 | TRBV5-1 | - | many | TGCGCCAGCAGCTCGACGCTTGAGGAGCAGTACTTC | CASSSTLEEQYF
TRBJ2-3 | TRBV10-2 | - | - | TGCGCCAGCAGTGTACAGGGTTTAACTAGCACAGATACGCAGTATTTT | CASSVQGLTSTDTQYF
TRBJ2-7 | TRBV7-2 | - | - | TGTGCCAGCAGCTTTACCGGGACCCCTCGCGAGCAGTACTTC | CASSFTGTPREQYF
TRBJ2-1 | TRBV5-5 | - | few | TGTGCCAGCAGCCGTCCCGGGATTAGAGTCCATGAGCAGTTCTTC | CASSRPGIRVHEQFF
TRBJ2-7 | TRBV15 | - | many | TGTGCCACCAGCAGAGTAGAAGGGCACGAGCAGTACTTC | CATSRVEGHEQYF
TRBJ1-6 | TRBV21-1 | - | - | TGTGCCAGCAGCAAAGGCGGGACTTTTAATTCACCCCTCCACTTT | CASSKGGTFNSPLHF
TRBJ1-6 | TRBV6-1 | - | many | TGTGCCAGCCCCGCTAAGGACGGCGAAAATTCACCCCTCCACTTT | CASPAKDGENSPLHF
TRBJ2-5 | TRBV20-1 | - | - | TGCAGTGCCTACCTGGTAGGGGTGGGAGAGACCCAGTACTTC | CSAYLVGVGETQYF
TRBJ2-2 | TRBV14 | - | - | TGTGCCAGCAGCCAAGAGCGGCTCACCGGGGAGCTGTTTTTT | CASSQERLTGELFF
TRBJ1-1 | TRBV28 | - | - | TGTGCCAGCAGTTTTCGGTACGGGGGCGTGTACACTGAAGCTTTCTTT | CASSFRYGGVYTEAFF
TRBJ1-2 | TRBV7-2 | TRBD1 | few | TGTGCCAGCAGCTCTTACAGGGGTACTTATGGCTACACCTTC | CASSSYRGTYGYTF
TRBJ1-1 | TRBV7-7 | - | many | TGTGCTAGCAGCCCGTTGGGCACTGAAGCTTTCTTT | CASSPLGTEAFF
TRBJ2-1 | TRBV7-9 | TRBD1 | few | TGTGCCAGCAGGACAGGGACGCCCAATGAGCAGTTCTTC | CASRTGTPNEQFF
TRBJ2-3 | TRBV30 | TRBD2 | - | TGTGCCTGGAGTCGACTAGCCCGGGGCACAGATACGCAGTATTTT | CAWSRLARGTDTQYF
TRBJ2-6 | TRBV6-5 | - | few | TGTGCCAGCAGTTACTCACTTGGGTCGGACCTGACTTTC | CASSYSLGSDLTF
TRBJ2-5 | TRBV12-3/TRBV12-4 | - | - | TGTGCCAGCAGTTTAACGCGGAATCCTCAAGAGACCCACTACTTC | CASSLTRNPQETHYF
TRBJ2-3 | TRBV6-4 | - | few | TGTGCCAGCAGTGAGGGTCCATTTCCTAGCACAGATACGCAGTATTTT | CASSEGPFPSTDTQYF
TRBJ2-2 | TRBV7-6 | - | - | TGTGCCAGCAGCCCTATCGGGGAGCTGTTTTTT | CASSPIGELFF
TRBJ1-5 | TRBV27 | TRBD1 | few | TGTGCCAGCAGCCCAGGACAGGGCAATCAGCCCCAGCATTTT | CASSPGQGNQPQHF